Described below is a single T cell receptor (beta chain) sequence and its context. Its antigen is still unknown. Per-base quality was not reported, and no clone a single base away is much larger than it. V and J lose 1 base and 0 bases, and a span of 9 bases separates them. The germline V gene (reference sequence) sets CDR1 to SSHAT and CDR2 to FNYEAQ. The CDR3 goes from the cysteine to the phenylalanine over 15 residues. Here the CDR3 DNA is all that survives: 45 bases in frame from base 1. The sample originates from a study of blood T cells in healthy people across ages (dated by TCRdb to about 2015). Some background on the complete study: In model experiments, roughly one uniquely barcoded TCR beta cDNA molecule per two T cells was captured by template switching. To avoid experimental bias, donors of different ages were distributed randomly across sequencing lanes. The donors were divided into four age groups: young (average around 17 years), middle-aged (roughly 40), aged (62) and long-lived (roughly 88). Using the same blood draw, the study looked at two additional independent replicas of 1 million unique cDNA reads for two donors, one aged 18 to 29 and the other aged 80 or older. To track age-related changes in TCR beta repertoire diversity, the study relied on deep sequencing normalized with unique cDNA molecular identifiers. Overall study outcomes, separate from this receptor: Observed TCR beta diversity per million T cells fell roughly linearly with age, and a significant reduction was already apparent by age roughly 40. Bulk unsorted PBMC profiling prevented conclusive comparison of naive and antigen-experienced compartments. Observed TCR beta diversity correlated strongly with the percentage of naive T cells measured by flow cytometry. Estimates of total diversity based on one million sequenced T cells were considered lower bounds and underestimates. The CMV infection status of donors was not known, potentially confounding age-related changes in expanded clonotypes. Compared with the aged group, the long-lived group had more naive CD4+ T cells, fewer expanded clones and increased TCR diversity, a pattern suggesting age selection.

The library was produced with 5' RACE. Data came from an Illumina HiSeq 2500. The second PCR ran for roughly 7 to 11 cycles and used a J-beta primer mix along with a sample-barcoded 5' primer. A unique molecular identifier was introduced onto each TCR beta cDNA molecule by a template-switch 5' adaptor carrying 12 random nucleotides. At least 3 million CDR3-containing paired-end reads were obtained from each sample. The Mint cDNA synthesis kit, primed by a TRBC-specific oligonucleotide, was used to synthesize first-strand cDNA from all RNA. Following uracil-DNA glycosylase treatment, all cDNA underwent a first 18-cycle PCR with the universal primers M1SS and BC2_uni_R. The published analysis was carried out like this. Normalization of each sample was performed by random selection of 1 million high-quality reads, each carrying a distinct molecular identifier. Instead of being binned into consensus sequences, reads that shared molecular identifiers were thrown out. MiTCR, set to a Q25 quality threshold and the strictest error-elimination algorithm, was used for CDR3 identification, clonotype clustering and error correction. A nonparametric unseen species model with Euler transformation was used to estimate lower-bound total TCR beta diversity. TCRdb applied fastp at Q25 and MiXCR to the public reads, then kept only in-frame beta chains. Rows are combined by CDR3 protein, so each entry shows the most common genes and DNA. TCRdb's processing, not the authors', yielded these V and J calls. A total of approximately 730,000 distinct CDR3 sequences appear in this sample, roughly 43% of them only once. Less than 25% of the sample is held by the ten biggest clonotypes.

The roughly 39 donors, aged about 6 to 95 years, were systemically healthy Caucasian individuals from Russia. About 10 milliliters of peripheral blood were drawn from each donor into EDTA-treated Vacutainer tubes. Ficoll-Paque density-gradient centrifugation was used to isolate PBMCs, with at least 6 million obtained per sample. Total RNA, at least 5.5 micrograms per sample, was extracted from PBMCs with Trizol reagent. Naive CD45RAhigh/CD27high T cell percentages were measured by flow cytometry on a PBMC aliquot from every donor. Recombination linked TRBV7-7 to TRBJ2-5; TRBD1 is possibly the D segment (5 matching bases). The sample was blood. The sequence derives from a woman aged 55-69 years in good health. The CDR3 protein: CASSLDWGDQETQYF. In nucleotides, the sequence is TGTGCCAGCAGCTTAGACTGGGGCGACCAAGAGACCCAGTACTTC.